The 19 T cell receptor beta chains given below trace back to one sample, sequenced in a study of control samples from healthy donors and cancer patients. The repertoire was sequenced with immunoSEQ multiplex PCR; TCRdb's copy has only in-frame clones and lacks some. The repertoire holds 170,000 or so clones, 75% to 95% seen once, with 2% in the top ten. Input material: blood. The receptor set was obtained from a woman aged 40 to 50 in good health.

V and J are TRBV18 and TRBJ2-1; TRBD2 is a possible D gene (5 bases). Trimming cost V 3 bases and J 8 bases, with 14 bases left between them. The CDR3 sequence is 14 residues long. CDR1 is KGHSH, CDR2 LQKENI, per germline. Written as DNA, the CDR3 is TGTGCCAGCTCACCGAGGTCGGGGTTGGATGAGCAGTTCTTC. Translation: CASSPRSGLDEQFF.

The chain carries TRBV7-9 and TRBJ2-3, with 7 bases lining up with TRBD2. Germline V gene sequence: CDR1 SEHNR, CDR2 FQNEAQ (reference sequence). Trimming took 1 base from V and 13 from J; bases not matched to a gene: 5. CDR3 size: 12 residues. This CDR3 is CASSLGRGIEYF. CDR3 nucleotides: TGTGCCAGCAGCTTAGGGCGGGGGATCGAGTATTTT.

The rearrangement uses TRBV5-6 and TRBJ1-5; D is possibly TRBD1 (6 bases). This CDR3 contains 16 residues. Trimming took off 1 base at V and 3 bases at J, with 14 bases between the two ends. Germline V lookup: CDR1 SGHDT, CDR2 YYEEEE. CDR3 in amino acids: CASSLNGGGHNQPQHF. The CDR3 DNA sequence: TGTGCCAGCAGCTTGAATGGGGGCGGACACAATCAGCCCCAGCATTTT.

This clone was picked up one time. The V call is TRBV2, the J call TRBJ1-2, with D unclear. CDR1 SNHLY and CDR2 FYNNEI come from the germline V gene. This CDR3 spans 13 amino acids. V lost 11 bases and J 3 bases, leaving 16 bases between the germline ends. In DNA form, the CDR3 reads TGTGCCTCCAGCAGGAGTTCTTACTATGGCTACACCTTC. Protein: CASSRSSYYGYTF.

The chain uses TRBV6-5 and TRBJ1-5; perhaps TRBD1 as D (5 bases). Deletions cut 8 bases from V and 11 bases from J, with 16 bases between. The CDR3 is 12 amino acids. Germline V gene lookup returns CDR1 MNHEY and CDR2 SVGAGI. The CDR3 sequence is CASRRGDQAQHF. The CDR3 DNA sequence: TGTGCCAGCCGACGTGGGGACCAGGCCCAGCATTTT.

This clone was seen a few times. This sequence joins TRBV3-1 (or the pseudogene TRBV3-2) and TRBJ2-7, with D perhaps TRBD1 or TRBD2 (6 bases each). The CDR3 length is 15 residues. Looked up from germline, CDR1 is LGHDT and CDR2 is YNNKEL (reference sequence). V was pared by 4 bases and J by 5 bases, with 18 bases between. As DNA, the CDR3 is TGTGCCAGCAGCCGACGAGGAGGGGGAGGCGACGAGCAGTACTTC. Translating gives CASSRRGGGGDEQYF.

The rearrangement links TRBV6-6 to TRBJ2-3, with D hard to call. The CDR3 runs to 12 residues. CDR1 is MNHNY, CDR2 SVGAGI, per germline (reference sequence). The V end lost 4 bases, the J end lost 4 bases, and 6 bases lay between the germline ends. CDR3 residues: CASSSVADTQYF. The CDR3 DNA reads TGTGCCAGCAGTTCCGTGGCAGATACGCAGTATTTT.

DNA of the CDR3: TGTGCCAGCAGCTTAGCCCCTGGGGCGGGGCAGTTCTTC. Residues: CASSLAPGAGQFF. The rearrangement joins TRBV7-9 to TRBJ2-1, with D possibly called TRBD1 or TRBD2 (5 bases each). CDR3 size: 13 residues. The germline CDR1 and CDR2 sequences are SEHNR and FQNEAQ (reference sequence). V lost 0 bases to trimming and J lost 12 bases, with 12 bases between them.

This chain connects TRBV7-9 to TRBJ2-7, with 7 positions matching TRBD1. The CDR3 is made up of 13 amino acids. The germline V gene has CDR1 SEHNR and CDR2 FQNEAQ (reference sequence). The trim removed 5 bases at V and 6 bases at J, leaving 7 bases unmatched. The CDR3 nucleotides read TGTGCCAGCAGCGACAGGGCGTTTGGCGAGCAGTACTTC. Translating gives CASSDRAFGEQYF. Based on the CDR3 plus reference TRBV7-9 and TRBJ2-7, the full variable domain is DTGVSQNPRHKITKRGQNVTFRCDPISEHNRLYWYRQTLGQGPEFLTYFQNEAQLEKSRLLSDRFSAERPKGSFSTLEIQRTEQGDSAMYLCASSDRAFGEQYFGPGTRLTVT.

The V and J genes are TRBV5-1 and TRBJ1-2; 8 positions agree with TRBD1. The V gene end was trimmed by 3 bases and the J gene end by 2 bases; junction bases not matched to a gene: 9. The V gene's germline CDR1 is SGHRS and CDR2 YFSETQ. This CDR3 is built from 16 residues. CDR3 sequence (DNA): TGCGCCAGCAGCTCAATTCAGGGACAGGAAAACTATGGCTACACCTTC. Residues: CASSSIQGQENYGYTF.

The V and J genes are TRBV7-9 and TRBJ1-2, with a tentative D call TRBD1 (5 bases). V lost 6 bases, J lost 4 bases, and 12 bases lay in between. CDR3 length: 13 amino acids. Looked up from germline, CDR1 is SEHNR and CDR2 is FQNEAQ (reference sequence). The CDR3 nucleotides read TGTGCCAGCAGTCCCGGGACGGGCTATGGCTACACCTTC. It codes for CASSPGTGYGYTF.

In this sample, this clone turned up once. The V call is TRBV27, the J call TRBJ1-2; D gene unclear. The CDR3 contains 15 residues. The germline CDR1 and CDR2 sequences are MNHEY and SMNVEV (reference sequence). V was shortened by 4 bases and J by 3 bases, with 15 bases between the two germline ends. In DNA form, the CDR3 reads TGTGCCAGCAGTTACACCGGTGACAACTACTATGGCTACACCTTC. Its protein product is CASSYTGDNYYGYTF.

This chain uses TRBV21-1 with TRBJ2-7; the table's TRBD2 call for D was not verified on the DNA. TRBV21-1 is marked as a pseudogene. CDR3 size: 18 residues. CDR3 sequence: CASSKSVIKKESSYEQYF. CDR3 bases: TGTGCCAGCAGCAAGTCCGTAATTAAGAAAGAGAGCTCCTACGAGCAGTACTTC.

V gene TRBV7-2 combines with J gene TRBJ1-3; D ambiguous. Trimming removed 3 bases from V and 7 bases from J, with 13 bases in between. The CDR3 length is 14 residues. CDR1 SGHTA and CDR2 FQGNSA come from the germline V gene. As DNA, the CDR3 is TGTGCCAGCAGCTTCGGTCTAACAGAGAACACCATATATTTT. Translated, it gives CASSFGLTENTIYF.

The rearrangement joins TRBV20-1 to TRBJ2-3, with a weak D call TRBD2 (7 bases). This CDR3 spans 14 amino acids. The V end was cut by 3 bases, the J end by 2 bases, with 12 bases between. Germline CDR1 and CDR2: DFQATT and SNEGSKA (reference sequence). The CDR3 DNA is TGCAGTGCTAGTGGTCGGGGGGCCACAGATACGCAGTATTTT. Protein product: CSASGRGATDTQYF.

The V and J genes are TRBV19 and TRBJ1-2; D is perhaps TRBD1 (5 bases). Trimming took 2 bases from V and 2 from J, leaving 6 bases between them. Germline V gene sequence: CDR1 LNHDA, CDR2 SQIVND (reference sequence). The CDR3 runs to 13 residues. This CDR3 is CASSIQGNYGYTF. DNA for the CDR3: TGTGCCAGTAGTATACAGGGCAACTATGGCTACACCTTC. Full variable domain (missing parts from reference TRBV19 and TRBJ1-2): DGGITQSPKYLFRKEGQNVTLSCEQNLNHDAMYWYRQDPGQGLRLIYYSQIVNDFQKGDIAEGYSVSREKKESFPLTVTSAQKNPTAFYLCASSIQGNYGYTFGSGTRLTVV.

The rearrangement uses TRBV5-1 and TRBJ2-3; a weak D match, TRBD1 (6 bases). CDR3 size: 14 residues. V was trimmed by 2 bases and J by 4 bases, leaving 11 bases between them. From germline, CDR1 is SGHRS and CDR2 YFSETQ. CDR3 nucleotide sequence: TGCGCCAGCAGCTTAGGGGGTGAAGCAGATACGCAGTATTTT. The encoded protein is CASSLGGEADTQYF.

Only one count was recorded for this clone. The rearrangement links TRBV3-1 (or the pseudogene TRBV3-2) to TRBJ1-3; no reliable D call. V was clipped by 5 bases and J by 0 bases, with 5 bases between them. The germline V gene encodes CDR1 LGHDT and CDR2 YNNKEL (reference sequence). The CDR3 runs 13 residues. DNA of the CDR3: TGTGCCAGCAGCTGGGGCTCTGGAAACACCATATATTTT. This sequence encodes CASSWGSGNTIYF.

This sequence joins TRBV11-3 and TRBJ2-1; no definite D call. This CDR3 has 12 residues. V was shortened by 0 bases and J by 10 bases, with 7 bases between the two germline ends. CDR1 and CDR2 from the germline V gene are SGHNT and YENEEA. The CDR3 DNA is TGTGCCAGCAGCTTAGATCAAAGCGAGCAGTTCTTC. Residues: CASSLDQSEQFF.